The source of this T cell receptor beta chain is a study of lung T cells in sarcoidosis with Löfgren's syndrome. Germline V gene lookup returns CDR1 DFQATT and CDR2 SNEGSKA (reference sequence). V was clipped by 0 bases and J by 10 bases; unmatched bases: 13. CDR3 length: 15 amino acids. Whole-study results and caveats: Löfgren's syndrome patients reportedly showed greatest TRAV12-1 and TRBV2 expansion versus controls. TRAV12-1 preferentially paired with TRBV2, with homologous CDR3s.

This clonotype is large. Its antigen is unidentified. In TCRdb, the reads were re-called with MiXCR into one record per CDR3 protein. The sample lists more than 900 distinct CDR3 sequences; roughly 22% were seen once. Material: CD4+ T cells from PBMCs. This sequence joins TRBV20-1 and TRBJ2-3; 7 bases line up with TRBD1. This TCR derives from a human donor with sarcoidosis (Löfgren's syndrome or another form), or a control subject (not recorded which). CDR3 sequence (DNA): TGCAGTGCTAGAGATCGGGCGGTTAACACAGGGGCGCAGTATTTT. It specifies CSARDRAVNTGAQYF.